The 2 T cell receptor beta chains below were found in one sample sequenced in a study. TCRdb re-called the 5' RACE reads with MiXCR, one entry per CDR3 protein. The sample yields approximately 5,000 distinct CDR3 sequences, approximately 31% seen once. Specimen: naive CD4+ T cells sorted from a lymph node. As to subset: naive CD4+ T cells, CD4+CD45RA+CD25-. These receptors were obtained from a female donor with breast cancer.

This clonotype was picked up a small number of times. The missing conserved phenylalanine or tryptophan at the end of this CDR3 makes a read error likely. The rearrangement links TRBV4-2 to TRBJ1-3; D is possibly TRBD1 (6 bases). V dropped 1 base and J dropped 3 bases, with 13 bases sitting between them. The CDR3 contains 16 residues. Germline values: CDR1 LGHNA, CDR2 YNFKEQ. This CDR3 reads CASSQGGAGLGNTIYV. As DNA, the CDR3 is TGTGCCAGCAGCCAAGGGGGGGCAGGGCTTGGAAACACCATATATGTT.

This chain connects TRBV14 to TRBJ1-4, with TRBD1 identical over 10 bases. Trimming removed 4 bases from V and 7 bases from J; junction bases left unmatched: 6. The CDR3 loop spans 15 amino acids. Germline-derived CDR1 and CDR2 are SGHDN and FVKESK. This CDR3 reads CASSRSTGGREKLFF. In DNA, the CDR3 is TGTGCCAGCAGCCGATCGACAGGGGGCCGTGAAAAACTGTTTTTT.